These 5 T cell receptor beta chains share one sample of origin, sequenced in a study of OX40 agonist ivuxolimab in advanced cancers. The data were produced by immunoSEQ multiplex PCR, yet TCRdb's version contains in-frame clones alone and is incomplete. The sample has approximately 49,000 clones, roughly 79% seen once. Sample: CD4+ or CD8+ T cells sorted from blood, taken in a trial of the OX40 agonist ivuxolimab. These receptors were collected from an adult with an advanced solid tumor such as melanoma, head and neck, liver or kidney cancer.

This rearrangement joins TRBV19 to TRBJ1-2; 7 bases map to TRBD1. Germline assignment: CDR1 LNHDA and CDR2 SQIVND (reference sequence). The CDR3 covers 13 residues. J gave up 8 bases and V 7 bases, and 10 bases lay outside the gene matches. The CDR3 is CASTPGQDLGYTF. The CDR3 coding sequence is TGTGCCAGTACTCCCGGACAGGATCTAGGCTACACCTTC.

This chain connects TRBV27 to TRBJ1-3, with D maybe TRBD1 (5 bases). The germline V gene has CDR1 MNHEY and CDR2 SMNVEV (reference sequence). The CDR3 runs 15 residues. V lost 6 bases and J 4 bases, leaving 16 bases between the germline ends. CDR3 nucleotides: TGTGCCAGCAGCCAATTTCCAGGGAGCGGAAACACCATATATTTT. Protein sequence: CASSQFPGSGNTIYF.

The gene calls are TRBV7-2 and TRBJ1-2; no definite D call. This CDR3 contains 14 residues. Germline V CDR1 and CDR2: SGHTA, FQGNSA. V lost 1 base to trimming and J lost 6 bases, with 12 bases between them. The CDR3 here is CASSLGTYRDGYTF. The CDR3 DNA follows: TGTGCCAGCAGCTTAGGCACCTATAGGGATGGCTACACCTTC.

For the CDR3, the DNA is TGTGCCAGCAGTGCCACAGGGAGGCGCAATGAGCAGTTCTTC. Residues: CASSATGRRNEQFF. V and J are TRBV28 and TRBJ2-1, with D perhaps matching TRBD1 or TRBD2 (6 bases each). Trimming took 5 bases from V and 6 from J, leaving 14 bases between them. The CDR3 sequence is 14 residues long. Germline V gene data show CDR1 as MDHEN and CDR2 as SYDVKM.

The chain employs TRBV2 and TRBJ2-1; TRBD2 agrees at 9 bases. From germline, CDR1 is SNHLY and CDR2 FYNNEI. V lost 2 bases, J lost 2 bases, and 4 bases stayed unmatched. The CDR3 spans 16 residues. The CDR3, as DNA: TGTGCCAGCAGTGAATGGGCTAGCGGGGCCTACAATGAGCAGTTCTTC. Translation gives CASSEWASGAYNEQFF.